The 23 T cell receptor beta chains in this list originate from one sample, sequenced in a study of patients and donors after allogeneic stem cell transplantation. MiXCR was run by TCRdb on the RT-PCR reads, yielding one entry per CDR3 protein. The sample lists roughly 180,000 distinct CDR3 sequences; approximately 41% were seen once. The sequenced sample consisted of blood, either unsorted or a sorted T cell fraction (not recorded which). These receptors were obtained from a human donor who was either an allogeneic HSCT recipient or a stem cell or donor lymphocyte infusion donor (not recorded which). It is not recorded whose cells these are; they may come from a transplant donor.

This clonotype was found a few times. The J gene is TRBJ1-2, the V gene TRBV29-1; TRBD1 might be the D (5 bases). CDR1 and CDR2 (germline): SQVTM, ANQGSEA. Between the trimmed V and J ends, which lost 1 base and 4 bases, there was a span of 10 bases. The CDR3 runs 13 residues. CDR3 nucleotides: TGCAGCGTTGAAGGGGGGGTTCTCTATGGCTACACCTTC. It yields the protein CSVEGGVLYGYTF. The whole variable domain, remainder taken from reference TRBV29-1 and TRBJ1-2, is SAVISQKPSRDICQRGTSLTIQCQVDSQVTMMFWYRQQPGQSLTLIATANQGSEATYESGFVIDKFPISRPNLTFSTLTVSNMSPEDSSIYLCSVEGGVLYGYTFGSGTRLTVV.

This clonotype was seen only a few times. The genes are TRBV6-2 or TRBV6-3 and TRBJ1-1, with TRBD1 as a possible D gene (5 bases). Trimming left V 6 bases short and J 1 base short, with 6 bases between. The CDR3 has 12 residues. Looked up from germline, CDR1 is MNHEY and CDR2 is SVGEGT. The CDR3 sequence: CASRTGNTEAFF. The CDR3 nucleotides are TGTGCCAGCAGAACAGGGAACACTGAAGCTTTCTTT.

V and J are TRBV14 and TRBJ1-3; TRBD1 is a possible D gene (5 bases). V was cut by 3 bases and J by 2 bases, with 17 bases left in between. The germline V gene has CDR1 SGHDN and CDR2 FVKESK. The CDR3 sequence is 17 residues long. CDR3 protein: CASSHVRESFPGNTIYF. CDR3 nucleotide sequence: TGTGCCAGCAGCCACGTCAGGGAATCCTTCCCTGGAAACACCATATATTTT.

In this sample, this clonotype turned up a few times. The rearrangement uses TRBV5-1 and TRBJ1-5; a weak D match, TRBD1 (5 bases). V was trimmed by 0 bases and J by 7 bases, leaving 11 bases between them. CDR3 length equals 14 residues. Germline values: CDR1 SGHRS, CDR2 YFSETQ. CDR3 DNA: TGCGCCAGCAGCTTGGAAGCGGGGCGCCAGCCCCAGCATTTT. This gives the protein CASSLEAGRQPQHF.

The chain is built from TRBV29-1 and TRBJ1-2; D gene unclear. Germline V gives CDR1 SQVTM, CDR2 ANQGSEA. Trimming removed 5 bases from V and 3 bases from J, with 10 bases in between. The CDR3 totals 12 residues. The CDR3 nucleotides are TGCAGCGTTACCAGTGACGACTATGGCTACACCTTC. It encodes CSVTSDDYGYTF.

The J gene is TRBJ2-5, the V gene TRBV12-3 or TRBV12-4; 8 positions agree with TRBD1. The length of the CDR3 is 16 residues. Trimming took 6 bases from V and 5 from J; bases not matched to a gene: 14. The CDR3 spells CASSLEGQGNWETQYF. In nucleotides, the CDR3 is TGTGCCAGCAGCTTGGAAGGACAGGGCAATTGGGAGACCCAGTACTTC.

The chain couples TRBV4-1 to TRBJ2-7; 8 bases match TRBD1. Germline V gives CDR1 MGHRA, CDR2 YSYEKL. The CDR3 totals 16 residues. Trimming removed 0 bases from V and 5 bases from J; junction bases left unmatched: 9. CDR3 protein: CASSQDQDRVDDEQYF. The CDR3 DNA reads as TGCGCCAGCAGCCAAGATCAGGACAGGGTGGACGACGAGCAGTACTTC.

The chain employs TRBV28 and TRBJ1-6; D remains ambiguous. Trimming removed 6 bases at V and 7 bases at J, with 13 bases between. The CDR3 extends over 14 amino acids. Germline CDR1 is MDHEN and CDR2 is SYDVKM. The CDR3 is CASRPRIGNSPLHF. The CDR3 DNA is TGTGCCAGCAGGCCCCGCATCGGAAATTCACCCCTCCACTTT.

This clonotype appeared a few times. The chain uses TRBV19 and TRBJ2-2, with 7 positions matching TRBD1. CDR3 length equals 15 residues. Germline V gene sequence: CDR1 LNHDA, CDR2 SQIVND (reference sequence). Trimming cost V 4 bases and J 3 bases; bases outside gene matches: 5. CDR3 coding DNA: TGTGCCAGTAGTAGACAGGGCTCTCACACCGGGGAGCTGTTTTTT. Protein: CASSRQGSHTGELFF.

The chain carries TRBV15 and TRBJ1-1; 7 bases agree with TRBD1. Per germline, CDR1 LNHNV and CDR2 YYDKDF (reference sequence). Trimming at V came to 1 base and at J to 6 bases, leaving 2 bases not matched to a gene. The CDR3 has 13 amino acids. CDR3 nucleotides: TGTGCCACCAGCAGAGCTACAGGGGCTGAAGCTTTCTTT. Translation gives CATSRATGAEAFF.

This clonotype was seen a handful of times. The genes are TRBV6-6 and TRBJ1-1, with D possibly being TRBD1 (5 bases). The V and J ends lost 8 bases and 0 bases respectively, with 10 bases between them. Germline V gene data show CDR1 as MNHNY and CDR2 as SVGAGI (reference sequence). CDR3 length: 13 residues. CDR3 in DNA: TGTGCCAGCCGGGGCCTTATGAACACTGAAGCTTTCTTT. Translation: CASRGLMNTEAFF.

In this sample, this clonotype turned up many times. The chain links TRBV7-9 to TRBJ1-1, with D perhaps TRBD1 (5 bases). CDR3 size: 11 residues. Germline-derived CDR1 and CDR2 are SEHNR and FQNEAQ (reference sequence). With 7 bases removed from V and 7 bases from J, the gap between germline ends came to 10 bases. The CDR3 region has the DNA TGTGCCAGCACCTGGGGGTATGAAGCTTTCTTT. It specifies CASTWGYEAFF.

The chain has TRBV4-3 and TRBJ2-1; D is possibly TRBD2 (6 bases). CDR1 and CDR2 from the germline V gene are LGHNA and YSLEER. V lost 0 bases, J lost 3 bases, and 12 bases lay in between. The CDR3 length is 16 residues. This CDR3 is CASSQESLAHYNEQFF. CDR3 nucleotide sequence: TGCGCCAGCAGCCAAGAGAGCCTAGCGCACTACAATGAGCAGTTCTTC.

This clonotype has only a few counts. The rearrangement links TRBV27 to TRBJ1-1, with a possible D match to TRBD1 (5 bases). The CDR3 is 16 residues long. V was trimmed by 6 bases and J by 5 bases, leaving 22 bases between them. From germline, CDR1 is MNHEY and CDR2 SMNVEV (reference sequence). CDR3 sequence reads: CASRPRVDSLDTEAFF. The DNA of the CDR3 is TGTGCCAGCAGACCTCGGGTCGACAGCCTGGATACTGAAGCTTTCTTT.

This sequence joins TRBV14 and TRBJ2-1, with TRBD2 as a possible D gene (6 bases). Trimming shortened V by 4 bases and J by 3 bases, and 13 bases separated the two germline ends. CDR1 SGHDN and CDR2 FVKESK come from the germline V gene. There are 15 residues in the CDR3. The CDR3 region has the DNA TGTGCCAGCAGCCTCGGGACTTTGTTCTACAATGAGCAGTTCTTC. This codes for CASSLGTLFYNEQFF.

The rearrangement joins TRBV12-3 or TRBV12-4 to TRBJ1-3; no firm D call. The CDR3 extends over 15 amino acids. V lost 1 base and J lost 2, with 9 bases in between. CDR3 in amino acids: CASSLGLDTGNTIYF. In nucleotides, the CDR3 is TGTGCCAGCAGTTTAGGGCTAGACACTGGAAACACCATATATTTT.

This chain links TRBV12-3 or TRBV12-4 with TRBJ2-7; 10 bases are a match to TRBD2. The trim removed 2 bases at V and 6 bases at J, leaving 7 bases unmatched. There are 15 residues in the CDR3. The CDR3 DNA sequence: TGTGCCAGCAGTTTATACCTAGCGGGAGCCTGCGAGCAGTACTTC. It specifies CASSLYLAGACEQYF.

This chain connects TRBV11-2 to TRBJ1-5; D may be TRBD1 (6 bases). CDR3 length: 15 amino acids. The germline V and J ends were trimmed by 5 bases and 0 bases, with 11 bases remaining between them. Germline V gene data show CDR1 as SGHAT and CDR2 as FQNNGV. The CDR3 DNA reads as TGTGCCAGCAGCCCGGGACACATTAGCAATCAGCCCCAGCATTTT. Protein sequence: CASSPGHISNQPQHF.

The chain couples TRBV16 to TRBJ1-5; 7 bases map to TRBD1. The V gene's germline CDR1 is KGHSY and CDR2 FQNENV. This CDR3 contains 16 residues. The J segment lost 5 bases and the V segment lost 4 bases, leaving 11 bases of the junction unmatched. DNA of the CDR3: TGTGCCAGCAGCCCGCAACAGGGGCTTCTGGATCAGCCCCAGCATTTT. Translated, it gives CASSPQQGLLDQPQHF.

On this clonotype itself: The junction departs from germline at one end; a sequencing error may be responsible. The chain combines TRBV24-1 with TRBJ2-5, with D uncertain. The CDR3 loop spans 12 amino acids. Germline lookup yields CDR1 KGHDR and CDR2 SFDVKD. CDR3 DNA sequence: TGTGCCACCAGTGATTTGTATGGAGCCTTCACCTTC. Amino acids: CATSDLYGAFTF.

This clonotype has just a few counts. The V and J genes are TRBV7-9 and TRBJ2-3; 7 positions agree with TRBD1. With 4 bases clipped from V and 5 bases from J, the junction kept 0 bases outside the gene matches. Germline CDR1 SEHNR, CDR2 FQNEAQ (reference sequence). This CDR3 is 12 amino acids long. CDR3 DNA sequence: TGTGCCAGCAGCTACAGGGGAGATACGCAGTATTTT. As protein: CASSYRGDTQYF.

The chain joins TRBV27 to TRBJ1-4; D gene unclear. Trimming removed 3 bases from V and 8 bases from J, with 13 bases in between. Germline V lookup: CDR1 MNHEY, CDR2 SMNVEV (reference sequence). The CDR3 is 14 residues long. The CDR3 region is CASSFQGGEEKLFF. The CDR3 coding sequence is TGTGCCAGCAGTTTCCAAGGTGGGGAAGAAAAACTGTTTTTT.

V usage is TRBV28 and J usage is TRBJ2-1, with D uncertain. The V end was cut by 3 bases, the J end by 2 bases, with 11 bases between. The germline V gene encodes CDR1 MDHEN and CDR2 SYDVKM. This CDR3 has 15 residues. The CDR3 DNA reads TGTGCCAGCAGTTTTCCGACGGTTACCTACAATGAGCAGTTCTTC. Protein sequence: CASSFPTVTYNEQFF.